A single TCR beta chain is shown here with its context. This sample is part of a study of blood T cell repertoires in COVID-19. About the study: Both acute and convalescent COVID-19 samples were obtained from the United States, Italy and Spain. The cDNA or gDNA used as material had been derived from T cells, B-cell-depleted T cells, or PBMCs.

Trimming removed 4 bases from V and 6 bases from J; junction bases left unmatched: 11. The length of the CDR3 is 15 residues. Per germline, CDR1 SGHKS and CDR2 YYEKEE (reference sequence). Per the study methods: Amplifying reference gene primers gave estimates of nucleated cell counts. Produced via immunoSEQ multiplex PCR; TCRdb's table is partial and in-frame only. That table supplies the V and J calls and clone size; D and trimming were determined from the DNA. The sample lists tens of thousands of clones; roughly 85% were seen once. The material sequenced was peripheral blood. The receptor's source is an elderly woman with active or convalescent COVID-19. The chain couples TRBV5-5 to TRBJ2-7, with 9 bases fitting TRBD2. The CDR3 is CASSAWGVAGVEQYF. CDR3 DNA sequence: TGTGCCAGCAGCGCCTGGGGGGTAGCGGGAGTCGAGCAGTACTTC.